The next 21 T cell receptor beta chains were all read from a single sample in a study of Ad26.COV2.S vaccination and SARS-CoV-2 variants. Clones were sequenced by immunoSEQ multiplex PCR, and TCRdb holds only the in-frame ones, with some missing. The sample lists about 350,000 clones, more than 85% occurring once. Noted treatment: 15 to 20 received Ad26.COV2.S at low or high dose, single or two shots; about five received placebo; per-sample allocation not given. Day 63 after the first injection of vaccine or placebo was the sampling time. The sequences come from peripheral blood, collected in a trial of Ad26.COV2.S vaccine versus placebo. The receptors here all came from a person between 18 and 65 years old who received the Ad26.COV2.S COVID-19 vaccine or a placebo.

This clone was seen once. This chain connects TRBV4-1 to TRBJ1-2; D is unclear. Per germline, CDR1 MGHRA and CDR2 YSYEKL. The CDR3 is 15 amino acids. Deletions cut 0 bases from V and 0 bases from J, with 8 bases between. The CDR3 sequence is CASSQDRSANYGYTF. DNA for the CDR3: TGCGCCAGCAGCCAAGACCGGAGTGCTAACTATGGCTACACCTTC.

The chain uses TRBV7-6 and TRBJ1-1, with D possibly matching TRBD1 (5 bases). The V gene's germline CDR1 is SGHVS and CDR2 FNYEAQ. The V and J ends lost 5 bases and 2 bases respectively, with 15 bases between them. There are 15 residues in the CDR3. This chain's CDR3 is CASSPGGTSNTEAFF. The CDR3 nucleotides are TGTGCCAGCAGCCCGGGGGGAACATCCAACACTGAAGCTTTCTTT.

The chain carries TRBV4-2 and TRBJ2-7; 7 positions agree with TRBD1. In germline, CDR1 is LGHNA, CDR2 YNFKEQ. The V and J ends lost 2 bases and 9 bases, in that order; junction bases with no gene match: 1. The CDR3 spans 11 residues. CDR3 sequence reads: CASSQRGRQYF. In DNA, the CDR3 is TGTGCCAGCAGCCAAAGGGGGCGGCAGTACTTC.

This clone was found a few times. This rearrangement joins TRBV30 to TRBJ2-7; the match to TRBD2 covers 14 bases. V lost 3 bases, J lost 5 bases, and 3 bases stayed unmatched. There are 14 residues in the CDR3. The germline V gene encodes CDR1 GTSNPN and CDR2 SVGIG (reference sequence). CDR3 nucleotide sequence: TGTGCCTGGAGCCCGGGACTAGCGGGAGACGAGCAGTACTTC. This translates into CAWSPGLAGDEQYF.

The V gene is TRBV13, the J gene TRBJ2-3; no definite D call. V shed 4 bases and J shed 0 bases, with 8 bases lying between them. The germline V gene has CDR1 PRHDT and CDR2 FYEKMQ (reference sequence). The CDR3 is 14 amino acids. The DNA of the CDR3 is TGTGCCAGCAGCTCAAACCCGAGCACAGATACGCAGTATTTT. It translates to CASSSNPSTDTQYF.

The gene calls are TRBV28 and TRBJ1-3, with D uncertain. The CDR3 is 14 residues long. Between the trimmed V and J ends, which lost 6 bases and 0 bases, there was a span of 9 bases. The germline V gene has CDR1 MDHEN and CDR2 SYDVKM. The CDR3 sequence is CASSFRSSGNTIYF. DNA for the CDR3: TGTGCCAGCAGCTTCAGAAGCTCTGGAAACACCATATATTTT.

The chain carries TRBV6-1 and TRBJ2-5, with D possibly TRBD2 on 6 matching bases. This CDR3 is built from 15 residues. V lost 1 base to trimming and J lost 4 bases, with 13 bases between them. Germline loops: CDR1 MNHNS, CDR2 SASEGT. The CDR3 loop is CASSEVNQGGETQYF. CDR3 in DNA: TGTGCCAGCAGTGAAGTGAACCAGGGAGGAGAGACCCAGTACTTC.

The CDR3 is CASTPGSFSSYEQYF. CDR3 bases: TGTGCCAGCACCCCGGGGAGTTTTAGCTCCTACGAGCAGTACTTC. The chain combines TRBV28 with TRBJ2-7; possibly TRBD2 for D (5 bases). This CDR3 region has 15 residues. Between the trimmed V and J ends, which lost 7 bases and 0 bases, there was a span of 16 bases. Looked up from germline, CDR1 is MDHEN and CDR2 is SYDVKM. The full variable domain, completed using reference TRBV28 and TRBJ2-7, is DVKVTQSSRYLVKRTGEKVFLECVQDMDHENMFWYRQDPGLGLRLIYFSYDVKMKEKGDIPEGYSVSREKKERFSLILESASTNQTSMYLCASTPGSFSSYEQYFGPGTRLTVT.

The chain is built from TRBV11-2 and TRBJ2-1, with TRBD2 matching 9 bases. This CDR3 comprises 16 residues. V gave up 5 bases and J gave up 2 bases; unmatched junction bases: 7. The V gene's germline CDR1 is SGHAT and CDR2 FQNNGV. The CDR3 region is CASSQRLAATYNEQFF. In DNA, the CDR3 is TGTGCCAGCAGCCAGCGACTAGCGGCAACCTACAATGAGCAGTTCTTC.

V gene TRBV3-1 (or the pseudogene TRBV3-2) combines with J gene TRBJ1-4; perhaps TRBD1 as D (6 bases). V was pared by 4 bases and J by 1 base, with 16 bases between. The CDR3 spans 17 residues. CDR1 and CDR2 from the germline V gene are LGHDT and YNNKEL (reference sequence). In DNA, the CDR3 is TGTGCCAGCAGCCCAGGCTGGGGGGGCCAAACTAATGAAAAACTGTTTTTT. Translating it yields CASSPGWGGQTNEKLFF.

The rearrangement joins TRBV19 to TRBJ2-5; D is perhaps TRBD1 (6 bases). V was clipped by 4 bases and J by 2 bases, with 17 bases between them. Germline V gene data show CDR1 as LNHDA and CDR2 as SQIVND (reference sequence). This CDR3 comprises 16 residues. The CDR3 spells CASSTYRQEGQETQYF. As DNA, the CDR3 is TGTGCCAGTAGTACCTACCGACAGGAAGGACAAGAGACCCAGTACTTC.

CDR3 amino acids: CASSSGTMGTDTQYF. For the CDR3, the DNA is TGTGCCAGCAGTTCCGGGACAATGGGCACAGATACGCAGTATTTT. The chain couples TRBV6-5 to TRBJ2-3, with D maybe TRBD1 (6 bases). The CDR3 is 15 residues long. Germline CDR1 and CDR2: MNHEY and SVGAGI. V lost 4 bases and J lost 1, with 12 bases in between.

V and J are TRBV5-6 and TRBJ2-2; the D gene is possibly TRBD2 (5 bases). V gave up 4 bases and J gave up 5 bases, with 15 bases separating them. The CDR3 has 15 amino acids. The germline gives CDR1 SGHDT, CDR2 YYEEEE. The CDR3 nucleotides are TGTGCCAGCAGCGCGGACTCCTCCGGGACCGGGGAGCTGTTTTTT. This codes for CASSADSSGTGELFF.

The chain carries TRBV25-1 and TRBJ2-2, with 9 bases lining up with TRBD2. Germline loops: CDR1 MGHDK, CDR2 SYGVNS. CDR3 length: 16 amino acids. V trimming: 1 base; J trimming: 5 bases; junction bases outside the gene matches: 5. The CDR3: CASSEFYAGGTGELFF. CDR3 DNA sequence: TGTGCCAGCAGTGAATTCTACGCGGGAGGGACCGGGGAGCTGTTTTTT. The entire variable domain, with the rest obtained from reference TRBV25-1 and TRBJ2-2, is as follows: EADIYQTPRYLVIGTGKKITLECSQTMGHDKMYWYQQDPGMELHLIHYSYGVNSTEKGDLSSESTVSRIRTEHFPLTLESARPSHTSQYLCASSEFYAGGTGELFFGEGSRLTVL.

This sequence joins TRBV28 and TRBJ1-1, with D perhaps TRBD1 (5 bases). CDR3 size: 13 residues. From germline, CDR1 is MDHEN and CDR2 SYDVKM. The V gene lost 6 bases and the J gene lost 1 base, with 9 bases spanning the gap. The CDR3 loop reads CASSYGGNTEAFF. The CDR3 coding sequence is TGTGCCAGCAGCTATGGGGGGAACACTGAAGCTTTCTTT.

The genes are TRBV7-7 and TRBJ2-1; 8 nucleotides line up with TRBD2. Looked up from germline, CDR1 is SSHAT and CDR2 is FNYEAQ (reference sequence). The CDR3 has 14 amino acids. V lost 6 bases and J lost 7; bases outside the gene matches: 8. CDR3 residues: CASRAPSGQNEQFF. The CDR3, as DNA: TGTGCCAGCAGGGCCCCTAGCGGGCAAAATGAGCAGTTCTTC.

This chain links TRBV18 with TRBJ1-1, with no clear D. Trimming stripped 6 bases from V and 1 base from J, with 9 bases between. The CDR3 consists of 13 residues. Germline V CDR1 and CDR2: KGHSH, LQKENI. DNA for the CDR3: TGTGCCAGCTCGTCGACGGGGAACACTGAAGCTTTCTTT. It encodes CASSSTGNTEAFF.

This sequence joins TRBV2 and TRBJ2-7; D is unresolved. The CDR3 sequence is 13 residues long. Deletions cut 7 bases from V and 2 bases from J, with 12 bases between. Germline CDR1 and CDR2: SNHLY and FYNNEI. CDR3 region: CASNLDRAYEQYF. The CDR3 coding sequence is TGTGCCAGCAATTTGGACCGAGCCTACGAGCAGTACTTC.

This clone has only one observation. The CDR3: CASSFGTGSYEQYF. DNA of the CDR3: TGTGCCAGCAGTTTCGGGACGGGCTCCTACGAGCAGTACTTC. The chain employs TRBV28 and TRBJ2-7; D may match TRBD1 or TRBD2 (5 bases each). Germline CDR1 MDHEN, CDR2 SYDVKM. This CDR3 contains 14 residues. V was shortened by 3 bases and J by 0 bases, with 9 bases between the two germline ends.

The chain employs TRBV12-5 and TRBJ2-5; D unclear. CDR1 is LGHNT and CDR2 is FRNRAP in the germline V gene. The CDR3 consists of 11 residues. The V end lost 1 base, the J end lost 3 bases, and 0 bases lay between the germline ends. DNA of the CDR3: TGTGCTAGTGGTTTGGAAGAGACCCAGTACTTC. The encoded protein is CASGLEETQYF.

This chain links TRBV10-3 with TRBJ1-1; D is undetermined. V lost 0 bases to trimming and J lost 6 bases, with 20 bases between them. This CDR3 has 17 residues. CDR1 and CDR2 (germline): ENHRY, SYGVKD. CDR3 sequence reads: CAISESISNIGLAEAFF. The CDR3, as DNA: TGTGCCATCAGTGAGTCGATCTCTAATATCGGGTTGGCTGAAGCTTTCTTT.